The clone carrying this T cell receptor beta chain has at least ten counts. The data stem from a study of blood T cell repertoires in COVID-19. The CDR3 has 14 amino acids. The V gene's germline CDR1 is SGDLS and CDR2 YYNGEE. V was trimmed by 1 base and J by 5 bases, leaving 13 bases between them. The table came from immunoSEQ multiplex PCR; TCRdb's copy has only in-frame clones and leaves some out. The sample lists some 120,000 clones, roughly 69% occurring once. The clonotype comes from a woman between 65 and 79 years old with acute or convalescent COVID-19. The chain has TRBV9 and TRBJ2-7; D perhaps matches TRBD1 (5 bases). Sample: peripheral blood. This CDR3 reads CASSVSLQGNEQYF. As DNA, the CDR3 is TGTGCCAGCAGCGTATCCCTCCAGGGTAACGAGCAGTACTTC.